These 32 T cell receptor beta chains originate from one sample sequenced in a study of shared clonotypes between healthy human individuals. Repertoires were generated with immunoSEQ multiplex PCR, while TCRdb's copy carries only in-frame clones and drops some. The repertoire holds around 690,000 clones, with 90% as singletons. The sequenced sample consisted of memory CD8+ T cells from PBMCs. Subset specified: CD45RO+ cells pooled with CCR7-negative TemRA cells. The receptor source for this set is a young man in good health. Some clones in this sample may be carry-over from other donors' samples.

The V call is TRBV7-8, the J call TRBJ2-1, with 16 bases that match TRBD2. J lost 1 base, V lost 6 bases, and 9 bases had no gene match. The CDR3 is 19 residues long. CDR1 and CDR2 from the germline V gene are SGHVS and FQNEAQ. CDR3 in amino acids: CASRLGTSGRDFSYNEQFF. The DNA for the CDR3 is TGTGCCAGCAGGCTCGGGACTAGCGGGAGGGATTTTTCCTACAATGAGCAGTTCTTC.

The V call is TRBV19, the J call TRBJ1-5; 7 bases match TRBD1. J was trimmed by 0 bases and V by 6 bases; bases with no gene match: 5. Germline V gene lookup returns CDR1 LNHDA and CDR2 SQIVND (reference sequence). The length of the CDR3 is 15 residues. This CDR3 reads CASSGQAYSNQPQHF. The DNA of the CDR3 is TGTGCCAGTAGCGGACAGGCCTATAGCAATCAGCCCCAGCATTTT.

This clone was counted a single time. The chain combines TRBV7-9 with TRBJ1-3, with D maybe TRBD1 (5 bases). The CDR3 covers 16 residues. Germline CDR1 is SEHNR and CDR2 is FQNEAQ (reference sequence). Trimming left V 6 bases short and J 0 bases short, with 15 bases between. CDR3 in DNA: TGTGCCAGCAGGAATAACCCTGGGGGCTCTGGAAACACCATATATTTT. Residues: CASRNNPGGSGNTIYF.

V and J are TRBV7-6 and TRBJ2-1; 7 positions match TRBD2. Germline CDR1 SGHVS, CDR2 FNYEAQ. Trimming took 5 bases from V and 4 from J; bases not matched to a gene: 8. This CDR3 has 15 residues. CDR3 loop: CASSPRPSGYNEQFF. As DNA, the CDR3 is TGTGCCAGCAGCCCGAGGCCTAGCGGTTACAATGAGCAGTTCTTC.

Here the CDR3 reads CASSPGTGPNTYEQYF. For the CDR3, the DNA is TGCGCCAGCAGTCCCGGGACAGGTCCCAACACGTACGAGCAGTACTTC. J is TRBJ2-7 and V is TRBV5-1, with 8 nucleotides matching TRBD1. The V and J ends lost 5 bases and 4 bases, in that order; junction bases with no gene match: 14. CDR1 SGHRS and CDR2 YFSETQ come from the germline V gene. CDR3 length: 16 amino acids.

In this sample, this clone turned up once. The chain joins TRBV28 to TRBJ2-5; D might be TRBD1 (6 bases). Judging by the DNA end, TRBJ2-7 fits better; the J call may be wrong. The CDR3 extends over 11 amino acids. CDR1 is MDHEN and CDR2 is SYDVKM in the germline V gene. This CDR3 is CASRQGYEQYF. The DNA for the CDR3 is TGTGCCAGCCGGCAGGGGTACGAGCAGTACTTC.

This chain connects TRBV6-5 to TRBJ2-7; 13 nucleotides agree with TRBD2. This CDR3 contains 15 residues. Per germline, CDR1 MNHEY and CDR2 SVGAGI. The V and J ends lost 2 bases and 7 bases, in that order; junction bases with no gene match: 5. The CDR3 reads CASSYGLAGAQEQYF. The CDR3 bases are TGTGCCAGCAGTTACGGACTAGCGGGAGCGCAGGAGCAGTACTTC.

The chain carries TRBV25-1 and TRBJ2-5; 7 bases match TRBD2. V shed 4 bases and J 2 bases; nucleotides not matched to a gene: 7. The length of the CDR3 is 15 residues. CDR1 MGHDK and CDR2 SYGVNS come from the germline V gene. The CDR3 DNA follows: TGTGCCAGCAGTGTATGGGGGACTACGCAAGAGACCCAGTACTTC. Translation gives CASSVWGTTQETQYF.

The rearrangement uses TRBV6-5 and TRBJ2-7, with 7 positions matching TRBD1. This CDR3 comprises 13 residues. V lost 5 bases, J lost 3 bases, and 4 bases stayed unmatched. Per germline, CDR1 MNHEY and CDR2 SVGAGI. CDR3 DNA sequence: TGTGCCAGCAGTCACAGGGGTGGCTACGAGCAGTACTTC. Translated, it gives CASSHRGGYEQYF.

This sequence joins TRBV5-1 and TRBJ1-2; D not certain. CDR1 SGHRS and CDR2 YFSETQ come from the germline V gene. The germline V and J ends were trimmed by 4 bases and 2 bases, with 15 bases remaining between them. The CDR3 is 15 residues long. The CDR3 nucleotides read TGCGCCAGCAGCCAAGTGAGGGTAGCGAACTATGGCTACACCTTC. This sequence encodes CASSQVRVANYGYTF.

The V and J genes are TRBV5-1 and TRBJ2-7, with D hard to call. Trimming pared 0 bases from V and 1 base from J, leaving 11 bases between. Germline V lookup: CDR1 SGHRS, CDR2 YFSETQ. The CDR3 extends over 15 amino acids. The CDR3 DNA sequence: TGCGCCAGCAGCTTGGCCGTGGCAAATTCCTACGAGCAGTACTTC. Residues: CASSLAVANSYEQYF.

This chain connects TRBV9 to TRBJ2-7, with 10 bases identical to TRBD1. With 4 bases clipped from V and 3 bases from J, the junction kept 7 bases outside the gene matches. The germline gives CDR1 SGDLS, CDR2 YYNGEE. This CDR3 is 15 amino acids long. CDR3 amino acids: CASSRRGDRGYEQYF. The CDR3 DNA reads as TGTGCCAGCAGCCGTAGAGGGGACAGGGGCTACGAGCAGTACTTC.

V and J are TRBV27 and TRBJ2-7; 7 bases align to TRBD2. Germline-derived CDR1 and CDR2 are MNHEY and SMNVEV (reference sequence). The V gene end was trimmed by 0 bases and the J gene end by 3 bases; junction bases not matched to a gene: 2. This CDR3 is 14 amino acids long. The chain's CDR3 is CASSLSASGYEQYF. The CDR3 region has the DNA TGTGCCAGCAGTTTATCGGCTAGCGGCTACGAGCAGTACTTC.

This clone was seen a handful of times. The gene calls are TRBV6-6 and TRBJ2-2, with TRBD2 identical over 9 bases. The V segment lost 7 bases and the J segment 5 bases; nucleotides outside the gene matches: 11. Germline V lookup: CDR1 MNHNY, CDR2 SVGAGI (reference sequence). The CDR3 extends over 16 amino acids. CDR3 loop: CASTSGGRAWTGELFF. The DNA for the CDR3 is TGTGCCAGCACTTCAGGCGGGAGGGCATGGACCGGGGAGCTGTTTTTT.

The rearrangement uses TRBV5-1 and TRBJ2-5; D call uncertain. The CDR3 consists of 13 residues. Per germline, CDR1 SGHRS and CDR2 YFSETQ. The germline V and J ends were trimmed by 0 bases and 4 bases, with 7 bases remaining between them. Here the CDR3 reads CASSLGLPETQYF. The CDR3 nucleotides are TGCGCCAGCAGCTTGGGCCTCCCAGAGACCCAGTACTTC.

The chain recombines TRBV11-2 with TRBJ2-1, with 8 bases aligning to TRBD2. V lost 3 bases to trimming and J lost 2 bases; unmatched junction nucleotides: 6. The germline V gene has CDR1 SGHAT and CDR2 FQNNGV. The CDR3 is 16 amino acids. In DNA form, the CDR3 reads TGTGCCAGCAGCTTTTCAGCGGGAGAGACCTACAATGAGCAGTTCTTC. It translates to CASSFSAGETYNEQFF.

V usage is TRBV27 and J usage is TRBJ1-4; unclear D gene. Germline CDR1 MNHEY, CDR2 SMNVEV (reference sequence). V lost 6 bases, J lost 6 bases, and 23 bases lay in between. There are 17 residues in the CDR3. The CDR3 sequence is CASSLLRYDGRHEKLFF. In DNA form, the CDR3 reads TGTGCCAGCAGCCTACTTCGGTATGACGGACGCCATGAAAAACTGTTTTTT.

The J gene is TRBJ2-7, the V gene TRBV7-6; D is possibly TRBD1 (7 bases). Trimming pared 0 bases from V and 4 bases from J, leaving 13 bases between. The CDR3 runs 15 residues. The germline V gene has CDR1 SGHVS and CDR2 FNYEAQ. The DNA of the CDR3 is TGTGCCAGCAGCTTAGCTGGGGGGACAGAGTACGAGCAGTACTTC. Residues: CASSLAGGTEYEQYF.

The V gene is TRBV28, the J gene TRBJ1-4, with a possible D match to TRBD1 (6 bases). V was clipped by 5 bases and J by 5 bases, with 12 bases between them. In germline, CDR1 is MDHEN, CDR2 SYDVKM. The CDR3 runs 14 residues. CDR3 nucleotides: TGTGCCAGCAGTCCCCGGACAGAGAATGAAAAACTGTTTTTT. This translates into CASSPRTENEKLFF.

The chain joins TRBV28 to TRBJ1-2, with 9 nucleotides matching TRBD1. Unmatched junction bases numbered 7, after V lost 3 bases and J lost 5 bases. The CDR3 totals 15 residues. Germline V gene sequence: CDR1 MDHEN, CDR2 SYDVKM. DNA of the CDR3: TGTGCCAGCAGTTTCACCGGGACAGGGCCGTATGGCTACACCTTC. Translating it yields CASSFTGTGPYGYTF.

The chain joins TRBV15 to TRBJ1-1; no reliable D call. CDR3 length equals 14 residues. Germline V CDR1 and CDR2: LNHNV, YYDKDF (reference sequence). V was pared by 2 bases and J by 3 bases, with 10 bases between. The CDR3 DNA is TGTGCCACCAGCAGACAAACATGGGACACTGAAGCTTTCTTT. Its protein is CATSRQTWDTEAFF. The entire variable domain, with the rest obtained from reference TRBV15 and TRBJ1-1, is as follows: DAMVIQNPRYQVTQFGKPVTLSCSQTLNHNVMYWYQQKSSQAPKLLFHYYDKDFNNEADTPDNFQSRRPNTSFCFLDIRSPGLGDTAMYLCATSRQTWDTEAFFGQGTRLTVV.

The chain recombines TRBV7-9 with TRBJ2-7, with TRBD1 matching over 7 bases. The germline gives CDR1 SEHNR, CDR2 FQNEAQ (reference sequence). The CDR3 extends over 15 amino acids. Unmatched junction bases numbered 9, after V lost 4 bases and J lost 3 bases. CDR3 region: CASSSSTGQDYEQYF. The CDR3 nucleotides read TGTGCCAGCAGCTCCTCCACCGGACAGGACTACGAGCAGTACTTC.

The CDR3 region has the DNA TGTGCCAGCAGCAAAGGGGGTGGCAGCAATCAGCCCCAGCATTTT. It is translated as CASSKGGGSNQPQHF. The chain joins TRBV21-1 to TRBJ1-5. TRBV21-1 is reported as a pseudogene. There are 15 residues in the CDR3.

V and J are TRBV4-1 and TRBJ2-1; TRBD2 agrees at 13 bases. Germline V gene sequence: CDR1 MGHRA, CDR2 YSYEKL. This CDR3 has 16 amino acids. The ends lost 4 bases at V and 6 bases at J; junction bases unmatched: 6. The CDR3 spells CASSLGTSGIPNEQFF. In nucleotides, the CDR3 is TGCGCCAGCAGCCTGGGGACTAGCGGGATACCCAATGAGCAGTTCTTC.

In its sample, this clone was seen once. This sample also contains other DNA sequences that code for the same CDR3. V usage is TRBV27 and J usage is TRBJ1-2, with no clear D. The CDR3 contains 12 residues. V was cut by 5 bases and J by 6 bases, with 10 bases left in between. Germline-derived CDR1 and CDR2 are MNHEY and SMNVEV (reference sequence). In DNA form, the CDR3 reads TGTGCCAGCAGTCCCCTCGGGGATGGCTACACCTTC. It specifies CASSPLGDGYTF.

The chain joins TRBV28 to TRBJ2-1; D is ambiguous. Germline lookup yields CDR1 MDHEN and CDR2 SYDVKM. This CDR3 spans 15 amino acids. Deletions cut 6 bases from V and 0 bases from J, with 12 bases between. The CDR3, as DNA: TGTGCCAGCAGGCAAGTTTTTGGCTCCTACAATGAGCAGTTCTTC. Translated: CASRQVFGSYNEQFF. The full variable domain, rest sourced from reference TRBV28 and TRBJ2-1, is DVKVTQSSRYLVKRTGEKVFLECVQDMDHENMFWYRQDPGLGLRLIYFSYDVKMKEKGDIPEGYSVSREKKERFSLILESASTNQTSMYLCASRQVFGSYNEQFFGPGTRLTVL.

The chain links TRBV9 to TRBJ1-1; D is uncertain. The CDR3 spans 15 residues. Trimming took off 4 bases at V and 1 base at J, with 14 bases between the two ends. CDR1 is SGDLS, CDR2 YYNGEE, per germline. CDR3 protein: CASSPRGNRNTEAFF. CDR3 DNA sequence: TGTGCCAGCAGCCCTCGGGGAAATAGGAACACTGAAGCTTTCTTT.

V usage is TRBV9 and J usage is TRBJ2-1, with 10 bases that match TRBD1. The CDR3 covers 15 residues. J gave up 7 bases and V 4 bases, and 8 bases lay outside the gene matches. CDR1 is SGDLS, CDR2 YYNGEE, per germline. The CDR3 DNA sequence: TGTGCCAGCAGCCGGGGACAGGGGAGACTTAATGAGCAGTTCTTC. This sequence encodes CASSRGQGRLNEQFF. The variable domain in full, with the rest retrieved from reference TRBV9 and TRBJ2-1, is DSGVTQTPKHLITATGQRVTLRCSPRSGDLSVYWYQQSLDQGLQFLIQYYNGEERAKGNILERFSAQQFPDLHSELNLSSLELGDSALYFCASSRGQGRLNEQFFGPGTRLTVL.

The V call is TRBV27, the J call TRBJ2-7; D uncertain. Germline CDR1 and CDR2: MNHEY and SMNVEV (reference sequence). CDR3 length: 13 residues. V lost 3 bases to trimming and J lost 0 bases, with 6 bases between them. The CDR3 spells CASSFYSSYEQYF. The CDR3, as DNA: TGTGCCAGCAGTTTCTACAGCTCCTACGAGCAGTACTTC.

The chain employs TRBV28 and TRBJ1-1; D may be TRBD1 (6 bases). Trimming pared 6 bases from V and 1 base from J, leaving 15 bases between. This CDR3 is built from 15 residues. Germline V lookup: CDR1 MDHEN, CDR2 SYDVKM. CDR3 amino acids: CASRRNTGSNTEAFF. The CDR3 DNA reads TGTGCCAGCAGGCGGAATACAGGGTCGAACACTGAAGCTTTCTTT.

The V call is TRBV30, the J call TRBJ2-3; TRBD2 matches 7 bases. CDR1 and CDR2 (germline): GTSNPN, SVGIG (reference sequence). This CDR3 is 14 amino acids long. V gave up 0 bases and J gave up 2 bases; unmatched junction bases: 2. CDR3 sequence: CAWSVREPTDTQYF. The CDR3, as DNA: TGTGCCTGGAGTGTGCGGGAGCCCACAGATACGCAGTATTTT.

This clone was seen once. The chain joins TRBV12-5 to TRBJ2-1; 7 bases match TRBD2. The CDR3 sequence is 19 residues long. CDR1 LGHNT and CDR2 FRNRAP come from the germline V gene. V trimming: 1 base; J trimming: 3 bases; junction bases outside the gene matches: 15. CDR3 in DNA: TGTGCTAGTGGTTTGGGGAGAGACCAAGGACTAGGGGTCTACAATGAGCAGTTCTTC. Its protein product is CASGLGRDQGLGVYNEQFF.